These T cell receptor beta chains were read from a single sample in a study of T cell responses to AZD1222 COVID-19 vaccine. TCRdb keeps only in-frame clones here, not all; method: immunoSEQ multiplex PCR. The table shows roughly 100,000 clones, with roughly 88% occurring only once. The sample in question was peripheral blood, obtained on day 0 of AZD1222 vaccination. Every receptor here comes from an adult in good health. The CDR3 runs from the conserved cysteine through the conserved F or W. The D gene is left open where the match is weak. Where a row states a size, it is once, few, many or the class of an expanded clone; other rows omit it.

D	V	size	J	DNA	CDR3
.	TRBV5-6	.	TRBJ2-7	TGTGCCAGCAGCTTCTTGGACAATGGGCCCTACGAGCAGTACTTC	CASSFLDNGPYEQYF
TRBD1	TRBV5-6	.	TRBJ1-1	TGTGCCAGCAGCTTGGTTCAGGGGGTGAACACTGAAGCTTTCTTT	CASSLVQGVNTEAFF
TRBD2	TRBV4-1	.	TRBJ2-3	TGCGCCAGCAGCCCAAATCCGGGAGGGGGGCGCAGGGATACGCAGTATTTT	CASSPNPGGGRRDTQYF
.	TRBV24-1	.	TRBJ1-2	TGTGCCACCAGTGATGCCCAGGGAGGGGGCTACACCTTC	CATSDAQGGGYTF
.	TRBV18	.	TRBJ2-7	TGTGCCAGCTCCCCGGGATCCTACGAGCAGTACTTC	CASSPGSYEQYF
TRBD2	TRBV5-5	.	TRBJ2-7	TGTGCCAGCAGCTTGGAGGGACTAGCGCTCAACTACGAGCAGTACTTC	CASSLEGLALNYEQYF
TRBD1	TRBV28	once	TRBJ2-7	TGTGCCACCCAGACAGGGGGCGCCTCCTACGAGCAGTACTTC	CATQTGGASYEQYF
.	TRBV5-4	.	TRBJ2-5	TGTGCCAGCAGCCGCCCCCAGGCCCAAGAGACCCAGTACTTC	CASSRPQAQETQYF
.	TRBV30	.	TRBJ1-5	TGTGCCTGGAGTGTAGGTGGAGTGTATCAGCCCCAGCATTTT	CAWSVGGVYQPQHF
.	TRBV30	.	TRBJ2-5	TGTGCCTGGAGTGTAGGACAGATAGAGACCCAGTACTTC	CAWSVGQIETQYF
.	TRBV2	.	TRBJ1-6	TGTGCCAGCAGAAGTGCACGGGGGCATAATTCACCCCTCCACTTT	CASRSARGHNSPLHF
TRBD2	TRBV30	once	TRBJ2-1	TGTGCCTGGAGTGTCGGCGGGGGGATTTCTGAGCAGTTCTTC	CAWSVGGGISEQFF
TRBD2	TRBV2	.	TRBJ2-7	TGTGCCAGCAGTGAAAGCATAGTTACTAGCGCGGGTGAGCAGTACTTC	CASSESIVTSAGEQYF
.	TRBV19	.	TRBJ1-2	TGTGCCAGTAGTTCAACAGCTGGCTACACCTTC	CASSSTAGYTF
.	TRBV3-1/TRBV3-2	.	TRBJ2-1	TGTGCCAGCAGCCAAGATCGGTACAATGAGCAGTTCTTC	CASSQDRYNEQFF
TRBD2	TRBV5-3	.	TRBJ2-3	TGTGCCAGAAGCCTTCCCGGGACTAACTCAGATACGCAGTATTTT	CARSLPGTNSDTQYF
.	TRBV10-3	.	TRBJ1-4	TGTGCCATCAGTGTGGGAAATGTCGGGCCTAGTGAAAAACTGTTTTTT	CAISVGNVGPSEKLFF
TRBD2	TRBV19	.	TRBJ2-3	TGTGCCAGTAGTACCACCACCCTCTTAGCGGGGGGCCACACAGATACGCAGTATTTT	CASSTTTLLAGGHTDTQYF
.	TRBV7-2	once	TRBJ1-2	TGTGCCAGCAGCTTACCACAGAACTATGGCTACACCTTC	CASSLPQNYGYTF
.	TRBV5-3	once	TRBJ2-4	TGTGCCAGAAGCTCTCGAAAACGTCCGGATCATCTAGCCAAAAACATTCAGTACTTC	CARSSRKRPDHLAKNIQYF
.	TRBV6-5	once	TRBJ1-5	TGTGCCAGCAGTCAGCGGGGCCAGCCCCAGCATTTT	CASSQRGQPQHF
.	TRBV5-1	.	TRBJ2-7	TGCGCCAGCAGCCTAACAGGGTACGAGCAGTACTTC	CASSLTGYEQYF
.	TRBV19	.	TRBJ1-1	TGTGCCAGTAGTTACGGGGGCGCGGTCACTGAAGCTTTCTTT	CASSYGGAVTEAFF
.	TRBV7-8	.	TRBJ2-7	TGTGCCAGCAGCTTTCCCGGGGACTTAGCCTCCGAGCAGTACTTC	CASSFPGDLASEQYF
.	TRBV5-1	.	TRBJ2-7	TGCGCCAGCAGCGGACGGGGGTCCATCTACGAGCAGTACTTC	CASSGRGSIYEQYF
TRBD2	TRBV11-2	.	TRBJ2-1	TGTGCCAGCAGCTTTAGCGGGGGGAGGAATGAGCAGTTCTTC	CASSFSGGRNEQFF
.	TRBV28	.	TRBJ1-2	TGTGCCAGCAGTTTTGGCGGATCCTATGGCTACACCTTC	CASSFGGSYGYTF
TRBD1	TRBV6-4	.	TRBJ1-5	TGTGCCAGCAGTGACTGGGTGGGGGACAGCCTCCGCTCCTATAGCAATCAGCCCCAGCATTTT	CASSDWVGDSLRSYSNQPQHF
TRBD1	TRBV18	.	TRBJ1-4	TGTGCCAGCTCGGCGCAGGGGGCCGCAACTAATGAAAAACTGTTTTTT	CASSAQGAATNEKLFF
.	TRBV5-5	.	TRBJ1-4	TGTGCCAGCAGCTTGTTTCCGGGTGAAAAACTGTTTTTT	CASSLFPGEKLFF
.	TRBV6-2/TRBV6-3	.	TRBJ1-3	TGTGCCAGCAGTCACTACCTCGGACAGCCTGGAAACACCATATATTTT	CASSHYLGQPGNTIYF
TRBD1	TRBV6-1	.	TRBJ1-1	TGTGCCAGCAGTGCCTTCCTGACAGGGGTTAACACTGAAGCTTTCTTT	CASSAFLTGVNTEAFF
.	TRBV2	once	TRBJ1-1	TGTGCCAGCACACGACAGCCCACTGAAGCTTTCTTT	CASTRQPTEAFF
.	TRBV7-9	.	TRBJ2-7	TGTGCCAGCAGCTTATCAAACTACGAGCAGTACTTC	CASSLSNYEQYF
TRBD1	TRBV7-3	.	TRBJ2-2	TGTGCCAGCAGTCGGGACAGGGGTTTCGGGGAGCTGTTTTTT	CASSRDRGFGELFF
.	TRBV7-9	.	TRBJ1-1	TGTGCCAGCAGCTTAAAGTATCGCCGGGACCCCAATGGCTCTGAAGCTTTCTTT	CASSLKYRRDPNGSEAFF
.	TRBV6-1	.	TRBJ2-2	TGTGCCAGCAGTGAAACCCCCGGGACGGTCTTTTCCACCGGGGAGCTGTTTTTT	CASSETPGTVFSTGELFF